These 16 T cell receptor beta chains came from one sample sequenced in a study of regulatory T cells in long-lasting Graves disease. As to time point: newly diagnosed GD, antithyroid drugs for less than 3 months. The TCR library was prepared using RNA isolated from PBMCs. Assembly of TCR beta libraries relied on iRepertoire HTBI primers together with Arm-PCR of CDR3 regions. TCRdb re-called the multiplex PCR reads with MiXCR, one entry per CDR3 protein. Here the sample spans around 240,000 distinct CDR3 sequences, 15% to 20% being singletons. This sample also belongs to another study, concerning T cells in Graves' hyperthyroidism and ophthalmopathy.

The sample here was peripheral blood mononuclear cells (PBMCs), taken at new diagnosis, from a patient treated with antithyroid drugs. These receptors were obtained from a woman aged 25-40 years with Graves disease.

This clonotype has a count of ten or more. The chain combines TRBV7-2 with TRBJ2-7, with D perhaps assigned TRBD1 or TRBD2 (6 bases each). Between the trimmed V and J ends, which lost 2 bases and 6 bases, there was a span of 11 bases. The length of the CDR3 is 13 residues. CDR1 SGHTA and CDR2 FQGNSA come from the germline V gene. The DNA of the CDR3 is TGTGCCAGCAGCTTATTACAGGGACTCGAGCAGTACTTC. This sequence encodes CASSLLQGLEQYF.

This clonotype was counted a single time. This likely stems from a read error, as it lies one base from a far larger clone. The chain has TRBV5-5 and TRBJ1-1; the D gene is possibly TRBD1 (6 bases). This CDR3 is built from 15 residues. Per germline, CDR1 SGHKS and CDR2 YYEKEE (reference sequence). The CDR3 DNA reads TGCGCCAGCAGCTTCCTCGGACAGTCGAACACTGAAGCTTCCTTT. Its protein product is CASSFLGQSNTEASF.

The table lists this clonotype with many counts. The CDR3: CASSSVAGYYGYTF. CDR3 bases: TGTGCCAGCAGCTCGGTGGCAGGGTACTATGGCTACACCTTC. V gene TRBV7-8 combines with J gene TRBJ1-2; a possible D gene is TRBD1 (5 bases). Germline loops: CDR1 SGHVS, CDR2 FQNEAQ. V was shortened by 4 bases and J by 3 bases, with 12 bases between the two germline ends. This CDR3 region has 14 residues.

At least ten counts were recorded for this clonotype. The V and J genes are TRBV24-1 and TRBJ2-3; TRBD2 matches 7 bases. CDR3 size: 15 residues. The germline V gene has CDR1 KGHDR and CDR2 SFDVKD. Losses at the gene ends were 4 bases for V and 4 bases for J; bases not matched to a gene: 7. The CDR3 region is CATSEERGTSDTQYF. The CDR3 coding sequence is TGTGCCACCAGTGAGGAGCGGGGTACCTCAGATACGCAGTATTTT.

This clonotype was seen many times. As DNA, the CDR3 is TGCAGTGCTAGAGCGGGCTCCTACGAGCAGTACTTC. Protein: CSARAGSYEQYF. The V call is TRBV20-1, the J call TRBJ2-7; D not certain. V was clipped by 1 base and J by 0 bases, with 4 bases between them. Germline CDR1 is DFQATT and CDR2 is SNEGSKA (reference sequence). The CDR3 totals 12 residues.

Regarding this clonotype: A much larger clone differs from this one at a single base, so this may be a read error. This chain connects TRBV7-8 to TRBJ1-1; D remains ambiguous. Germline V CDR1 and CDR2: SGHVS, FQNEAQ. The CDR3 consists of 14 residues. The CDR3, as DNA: TGTGCCAGCAGCTTACCCGGTTTCGGCGCTGAAGCTCTCTTT. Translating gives CASSLPGFGAEALF.

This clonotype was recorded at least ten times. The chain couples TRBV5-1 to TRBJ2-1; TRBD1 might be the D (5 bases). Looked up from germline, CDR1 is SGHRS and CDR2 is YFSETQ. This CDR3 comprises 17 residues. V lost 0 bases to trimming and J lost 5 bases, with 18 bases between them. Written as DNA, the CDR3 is TGCGCCAGCAGCTTGGCCCGAGGCAGGGTTTCCAACAATGAGCAGTTCTTC. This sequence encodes CASSLARGRVSNNEQFF.

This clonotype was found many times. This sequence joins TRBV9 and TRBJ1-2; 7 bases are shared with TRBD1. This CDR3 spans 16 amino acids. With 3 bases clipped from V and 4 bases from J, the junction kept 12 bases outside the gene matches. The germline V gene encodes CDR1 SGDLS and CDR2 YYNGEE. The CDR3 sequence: CASSAGGDTVSYGYTF. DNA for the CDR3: TGTGCCAGCAGCGCAGGGGGGGACACGGTTTCCTATGGCTACACCTTC.

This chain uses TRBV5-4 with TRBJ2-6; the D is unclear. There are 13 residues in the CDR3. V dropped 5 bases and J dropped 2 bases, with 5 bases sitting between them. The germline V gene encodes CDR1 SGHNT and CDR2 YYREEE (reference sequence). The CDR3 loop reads CASRPAGANVLTF. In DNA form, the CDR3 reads TGTGCCAGCAGACCTGCTGGGGCCAACGTCCTGACTTTC.

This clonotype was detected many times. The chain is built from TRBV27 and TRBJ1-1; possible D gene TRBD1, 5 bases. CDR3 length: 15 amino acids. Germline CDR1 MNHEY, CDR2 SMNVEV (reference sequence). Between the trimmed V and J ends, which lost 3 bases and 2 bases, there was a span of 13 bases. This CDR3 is CASSFKGLLNTEAFF. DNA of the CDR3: TGTGCCAGCAGTTTCAAGGGACTCTTAAACACTGAAGCTTTCTTT.

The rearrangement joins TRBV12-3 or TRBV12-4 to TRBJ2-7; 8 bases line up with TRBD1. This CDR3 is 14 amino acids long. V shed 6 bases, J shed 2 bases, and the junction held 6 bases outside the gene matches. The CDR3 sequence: CASSRTGKAYEQYF. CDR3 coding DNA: TGTGCCAGCAGCCGGACAGGGAAGGCCTACGAGCAGTACTTC.

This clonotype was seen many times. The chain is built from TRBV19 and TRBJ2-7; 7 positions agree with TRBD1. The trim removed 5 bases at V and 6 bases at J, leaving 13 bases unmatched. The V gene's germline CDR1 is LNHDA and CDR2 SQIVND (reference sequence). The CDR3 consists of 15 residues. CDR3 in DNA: TGTGCCAGTAGTCCCTGGTCGACAGGGAAGATCGAGCAGTACTTC. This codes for CASSPWSTGKIEQYF. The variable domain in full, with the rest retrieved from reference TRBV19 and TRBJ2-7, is DGGITQSPKYLFRKEGQNVTLSCEQNLNHDAMYWYRQDPGQGLRLIYYSQIVNDFQKGDIAEGYSVSREKKESFPLTVTSAQKNPTAFYLCASSPWSTGKIEQYFGPGTRLTVT.

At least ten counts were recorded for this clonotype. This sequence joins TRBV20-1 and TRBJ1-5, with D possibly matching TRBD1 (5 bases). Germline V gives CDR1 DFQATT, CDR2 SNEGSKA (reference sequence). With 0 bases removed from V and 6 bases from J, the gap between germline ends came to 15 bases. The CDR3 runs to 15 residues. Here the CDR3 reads CSARERGRTGQPQHF. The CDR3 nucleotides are TGCAGTGCTAGAGAAAGGGGAAGAACTGGTCAGCCCCAGCATTTT.

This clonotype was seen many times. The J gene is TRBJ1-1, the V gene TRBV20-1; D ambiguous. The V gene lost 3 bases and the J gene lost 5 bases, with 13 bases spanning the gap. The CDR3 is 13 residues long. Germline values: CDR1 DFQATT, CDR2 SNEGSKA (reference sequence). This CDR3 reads CSASSGLETEAFF. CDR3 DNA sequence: TGCAGTGCTAGCTCGGGGTTGGAGACTGAAGCTTTCTTT.

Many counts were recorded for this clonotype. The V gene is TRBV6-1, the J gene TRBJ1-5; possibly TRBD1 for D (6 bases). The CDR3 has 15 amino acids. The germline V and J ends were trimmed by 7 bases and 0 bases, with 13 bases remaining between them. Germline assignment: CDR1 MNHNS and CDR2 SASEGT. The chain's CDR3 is CASTRTVNSNQPQHF. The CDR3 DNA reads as TGTGCCAGCACCAGGACAGTCAATAGCAATCAGCCCCAGCATTTT.

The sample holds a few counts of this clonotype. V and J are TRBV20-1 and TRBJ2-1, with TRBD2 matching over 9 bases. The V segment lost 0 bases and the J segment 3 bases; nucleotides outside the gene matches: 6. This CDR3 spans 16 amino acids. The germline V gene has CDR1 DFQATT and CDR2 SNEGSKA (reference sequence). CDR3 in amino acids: CSARDSTSGHYNEQFF. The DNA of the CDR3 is TGCAGTGCTAGAGATTCAACTAGCGGGCACTACAATGAGCAGTTCTTC.